This TCR beta chain comes out of a study of shared clonotypes between healthy human individuals. Clones were sequenced by immunoSEQ multiplex PCR, and TCRdb holds only the in-frame ones, with some missing. The sample consists of around 600,000 clones, about 95% of them appearing once. The CDR3 totals 14 residues. CDR1 SGDLS and CDR2 YYNGEE come from the germline V gene. Trimming cost V 4 bases and J 10 bases; bases outside gene matches: 6. Only CD45RO-negative cells positively selected for CCR7 counted as naive CD8 cells, so terminally differentiated effector memory CD45RA+ cells were excluded. This sequence was found in a woman aged 25 to 39 in good health. The V and J genes are TRBV9 and TRBJ1-6; 9 bases map to TRBD1. Sequenced material: naive CD8+ T cells sorted from blood. CDR3 in amino acids: CASSSSGQGSPLHF. The DNA of the CDR3 is TGTGCCAGCAGCTCCTCGGGACAGGGATCACCCCTCCACTTT.